This T cell receptor beta chain appears in the sequencing data of a study of T cell changes during pregnancy in multiple sclerosis. Germline CDR1 reads LNHNV; CDR2 reads YYDKDF (reference sequence). V lost 0 bases, J lost 3 bases, and 9 bases lay in between. The CDR3 contains 15 residues. Clones were read by immunoSEQ multiplex PCR, and TCRdb kept only the in-frame ones, dropping some. Here the sample spans roughly 80,000 clones, 90% to 95% being singletons. The V gene is TRBV15, the J gene TRBJ1-5, with D perhaps matching TRBD1 (5 bases). Sequencing was performed on peripheral blood, taken in the second trimester of pregnancy. The origin of this receptor is a female donor with multiple sclerosis, enrolled in a pregnancy study. CDR3 DNA sequence: TGTGCCACCAGCAGAGATAAGGGGCACAATCAGCCCCAGCATTTT. Its protein is CATSRDKGHNQPQHF.